This T cell receptor (beta chain) was recorded in a study of OX40 agonist ivuxolimab in advanced cancers. The overall study: Patients were treated with intravenous ivuxolimab, dosed at 0.01 to 10 mg/kg and infused every 2 weeks. Study-wide findings and caveats: Some of the nonresponding patients also showed low levels of normalized T-cell clonal expansion. CD4+ and CD8+ T cells in blood underwent clonal expansion by week 6 at 0.1 to 3.0 mg/kg.

Details on this clone: Its antigen is not identified.

This table comes from immunoSEQ multiplex PCR, and its TCRdb copy is limited to in-frame clones, with some not included. The top ten clones hold 5% to 6% of a sample with over 65,000 clones, about four fifths of them seen once. The germline V and J ends were trimmed by 0 bases and 6 bases, with 9 bases remaining between them. CDR1 is SGHNT and CDR2 is YYREEE in the germline V gene (reference sequence). The CDR3 consists of 13 residues. This rearrangement joins TRBV5-4 to TRBJ1-1; D may be TRBD1 (5 bases). This TCR was recovered from an adult with an advanced solid tumor such as melanoma, head and neck, liver or kidney cancer. The specimen was CD4+ or CD8+ T cells sorted from blood, collected in a trial of the OX40 agonist ivuxolimab. For the CDR3, the DNA is TGTGCCAGCAGCTTGGCAGGGTTGCCTGAAGCTTTCTTT. Its translation is CASSLAGLPEAFF.